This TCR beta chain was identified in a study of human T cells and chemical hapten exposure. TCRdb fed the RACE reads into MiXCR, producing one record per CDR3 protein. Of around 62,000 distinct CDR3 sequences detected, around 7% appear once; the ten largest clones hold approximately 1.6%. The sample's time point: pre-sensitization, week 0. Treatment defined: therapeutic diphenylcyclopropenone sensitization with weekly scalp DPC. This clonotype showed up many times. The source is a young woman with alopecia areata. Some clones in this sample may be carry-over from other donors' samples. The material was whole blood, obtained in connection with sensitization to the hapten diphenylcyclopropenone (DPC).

CDR3 bases: TGTGCCAGCAGTGAAAGTCGGACTAGCGGGAAAAAAGAGACCCAGTACTTC. This encodes CASSESRTSGKKETQYF. The chain uses TRBV2 and TRBJ2-5, with 12 bases lining up with TRBD2. Germline V gene data show CDR1 as SNHLY and CDR2 as FYNNEI. This CDR3 has 17 amino acids. Unmatched junction bases numbered 7, after V lost 2 bases and J lost 3 bases.